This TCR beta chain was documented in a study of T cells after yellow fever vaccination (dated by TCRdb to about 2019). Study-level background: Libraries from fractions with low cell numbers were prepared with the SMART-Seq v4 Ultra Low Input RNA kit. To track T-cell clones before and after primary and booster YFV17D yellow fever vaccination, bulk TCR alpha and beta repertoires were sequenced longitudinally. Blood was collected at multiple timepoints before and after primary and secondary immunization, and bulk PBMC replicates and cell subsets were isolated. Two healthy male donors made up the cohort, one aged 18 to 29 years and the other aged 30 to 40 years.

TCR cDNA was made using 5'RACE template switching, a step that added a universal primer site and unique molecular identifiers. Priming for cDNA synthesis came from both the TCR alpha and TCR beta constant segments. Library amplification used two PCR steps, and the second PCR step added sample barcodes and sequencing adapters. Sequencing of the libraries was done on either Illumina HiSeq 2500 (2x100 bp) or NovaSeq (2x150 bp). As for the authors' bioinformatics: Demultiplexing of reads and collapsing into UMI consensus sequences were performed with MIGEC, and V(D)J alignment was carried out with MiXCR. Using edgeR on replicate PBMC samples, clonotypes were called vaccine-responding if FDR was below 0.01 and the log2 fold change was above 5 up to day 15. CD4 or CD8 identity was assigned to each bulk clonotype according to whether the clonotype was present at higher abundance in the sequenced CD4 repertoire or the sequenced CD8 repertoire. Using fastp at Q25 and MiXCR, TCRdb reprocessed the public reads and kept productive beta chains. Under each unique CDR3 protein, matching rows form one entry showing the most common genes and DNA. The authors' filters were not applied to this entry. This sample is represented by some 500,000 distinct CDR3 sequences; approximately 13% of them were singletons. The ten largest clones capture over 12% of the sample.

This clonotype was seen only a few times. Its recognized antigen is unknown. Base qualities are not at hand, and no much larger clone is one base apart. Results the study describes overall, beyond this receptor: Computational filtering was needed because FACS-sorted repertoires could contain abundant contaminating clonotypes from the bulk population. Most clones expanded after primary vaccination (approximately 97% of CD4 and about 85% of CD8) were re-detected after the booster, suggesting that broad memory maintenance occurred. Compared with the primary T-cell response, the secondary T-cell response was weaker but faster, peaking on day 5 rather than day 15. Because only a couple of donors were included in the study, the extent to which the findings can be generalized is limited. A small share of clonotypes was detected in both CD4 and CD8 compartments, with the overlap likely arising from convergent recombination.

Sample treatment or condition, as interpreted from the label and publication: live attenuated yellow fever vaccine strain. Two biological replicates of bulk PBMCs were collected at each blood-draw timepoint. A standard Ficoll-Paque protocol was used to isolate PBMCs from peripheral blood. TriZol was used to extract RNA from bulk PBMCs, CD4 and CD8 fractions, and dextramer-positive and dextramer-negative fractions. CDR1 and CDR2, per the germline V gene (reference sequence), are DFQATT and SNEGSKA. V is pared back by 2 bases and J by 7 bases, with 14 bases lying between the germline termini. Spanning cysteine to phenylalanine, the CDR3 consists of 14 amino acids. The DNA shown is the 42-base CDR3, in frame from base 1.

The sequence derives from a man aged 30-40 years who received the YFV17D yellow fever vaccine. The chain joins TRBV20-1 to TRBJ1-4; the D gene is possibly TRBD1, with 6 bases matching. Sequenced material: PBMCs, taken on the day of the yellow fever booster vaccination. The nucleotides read TGCAGTGCTAGACTCCGACAGGTTGCTGAAAAACTGTTTTTT. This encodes CSARLRQVAEKLFF.